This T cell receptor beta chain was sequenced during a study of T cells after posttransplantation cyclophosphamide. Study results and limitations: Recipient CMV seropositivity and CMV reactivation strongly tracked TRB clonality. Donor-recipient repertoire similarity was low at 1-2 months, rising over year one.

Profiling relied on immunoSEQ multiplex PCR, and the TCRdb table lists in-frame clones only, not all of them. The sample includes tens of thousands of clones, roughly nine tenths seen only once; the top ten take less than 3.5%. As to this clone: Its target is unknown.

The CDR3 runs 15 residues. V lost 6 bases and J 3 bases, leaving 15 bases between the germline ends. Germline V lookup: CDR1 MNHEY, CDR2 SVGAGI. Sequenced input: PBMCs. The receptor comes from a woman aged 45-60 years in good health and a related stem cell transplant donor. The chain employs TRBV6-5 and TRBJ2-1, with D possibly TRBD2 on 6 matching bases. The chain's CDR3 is CASSAQGGIYNEQFF. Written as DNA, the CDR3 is TGTGCCAGCAGCGCCCAGGGAGGAATCTACAATGAGCAGTTCTTC.